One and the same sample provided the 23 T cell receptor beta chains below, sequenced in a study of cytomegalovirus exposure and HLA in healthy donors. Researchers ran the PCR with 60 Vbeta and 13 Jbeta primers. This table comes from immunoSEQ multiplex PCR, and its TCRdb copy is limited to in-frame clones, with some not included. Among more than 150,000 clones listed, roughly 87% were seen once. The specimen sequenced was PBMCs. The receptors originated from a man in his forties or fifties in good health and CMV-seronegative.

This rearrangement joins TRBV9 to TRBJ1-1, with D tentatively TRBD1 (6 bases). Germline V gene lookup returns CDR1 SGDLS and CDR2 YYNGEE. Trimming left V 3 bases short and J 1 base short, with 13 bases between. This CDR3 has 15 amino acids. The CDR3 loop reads CASSGPGQTNTEAFF. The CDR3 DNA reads TGTGCCAGCAGCGGGCCGGGACAAACGAACACTGAAGCTTTCTTT.

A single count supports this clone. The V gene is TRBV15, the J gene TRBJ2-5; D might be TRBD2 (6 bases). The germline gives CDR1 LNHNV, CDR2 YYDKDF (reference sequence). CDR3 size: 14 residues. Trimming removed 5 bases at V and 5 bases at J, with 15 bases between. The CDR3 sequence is CATSLDSGRETQYF. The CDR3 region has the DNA TGTGCCACCAGCCTGGATTCGGGGAGGGAGACCCAGTACTTC.

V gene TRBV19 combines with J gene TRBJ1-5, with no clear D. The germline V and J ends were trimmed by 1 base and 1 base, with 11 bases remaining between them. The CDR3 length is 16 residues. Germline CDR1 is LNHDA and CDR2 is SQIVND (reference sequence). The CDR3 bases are TGTGCCAGTAGTATAGGGCAGGATCGAAGCAATCAGCCCCAGCATTTT. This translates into CASSIGQDRSNQPQHF.

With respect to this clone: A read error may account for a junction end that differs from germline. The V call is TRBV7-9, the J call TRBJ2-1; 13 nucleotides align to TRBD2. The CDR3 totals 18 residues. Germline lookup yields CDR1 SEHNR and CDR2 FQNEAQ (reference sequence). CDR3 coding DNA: TGTTCCAGCAGCCCAGAGGGCTGGACTAGCGGGGGAAACAATGAGCAGTTCTTC. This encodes CSSSPEGWTSGGNNEQFF.

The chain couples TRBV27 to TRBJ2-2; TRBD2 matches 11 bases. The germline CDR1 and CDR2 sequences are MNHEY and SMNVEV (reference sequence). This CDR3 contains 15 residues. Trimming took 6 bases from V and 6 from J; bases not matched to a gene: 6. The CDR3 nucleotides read TGTGCCAGCAGATATAGCGGGAGGGCCCCCGGGGAGCTGTTTTTT. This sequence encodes CASRYSGRAPGELFF.

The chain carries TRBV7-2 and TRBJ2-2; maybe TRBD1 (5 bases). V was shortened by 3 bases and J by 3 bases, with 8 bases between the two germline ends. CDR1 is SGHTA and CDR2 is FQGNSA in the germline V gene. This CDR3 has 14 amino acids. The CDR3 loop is CASSFTGYTGELFF. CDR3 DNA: TGTGCCAGCAGCTTTACAGGTTACACCGGGGAGCTGTTTTTT.

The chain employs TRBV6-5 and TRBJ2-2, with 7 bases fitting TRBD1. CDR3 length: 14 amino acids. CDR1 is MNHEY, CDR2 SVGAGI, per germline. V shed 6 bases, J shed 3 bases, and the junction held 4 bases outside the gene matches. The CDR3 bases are TGTGCCAGCAGGCGACAGGGACACACCGGGGAGCTGTTTTTT. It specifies CASRRQGHTGELFF.

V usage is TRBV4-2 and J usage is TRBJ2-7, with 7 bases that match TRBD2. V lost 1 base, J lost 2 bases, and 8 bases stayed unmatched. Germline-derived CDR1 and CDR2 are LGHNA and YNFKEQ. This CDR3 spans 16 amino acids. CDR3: CASSQAFGRGTYEQYF. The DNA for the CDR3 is TGTGCCAGCAGCCAAGCCTTCGGGCGGGGGACCTACGAGCAGTACTTC.

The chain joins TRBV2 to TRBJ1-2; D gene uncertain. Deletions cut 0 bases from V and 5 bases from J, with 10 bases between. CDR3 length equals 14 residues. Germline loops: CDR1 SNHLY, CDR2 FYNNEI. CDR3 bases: TGTGCCAGCAGTGAAGCGTTACAGAATTATGGCTACACCTTC. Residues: CASSEALQNYGYTF.

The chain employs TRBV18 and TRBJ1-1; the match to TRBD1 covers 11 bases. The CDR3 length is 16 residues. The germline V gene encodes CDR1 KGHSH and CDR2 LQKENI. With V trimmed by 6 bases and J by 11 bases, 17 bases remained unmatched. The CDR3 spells CASSPLKDRGPLGAFF. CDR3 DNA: TGTGCCAGCTCGCCCCTAAAGGACAGGGGGCCCTTGGGGGCTTTCTTT.

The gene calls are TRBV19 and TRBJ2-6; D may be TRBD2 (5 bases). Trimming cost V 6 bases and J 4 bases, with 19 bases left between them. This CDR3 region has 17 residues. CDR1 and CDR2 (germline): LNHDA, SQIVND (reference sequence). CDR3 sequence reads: CASREGSRGRGANVLTF. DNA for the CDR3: TGTGCCAGTAGGGAAGGGAGCCGAGGCCGGGGGGCCAACGTCCTGACTTTC.

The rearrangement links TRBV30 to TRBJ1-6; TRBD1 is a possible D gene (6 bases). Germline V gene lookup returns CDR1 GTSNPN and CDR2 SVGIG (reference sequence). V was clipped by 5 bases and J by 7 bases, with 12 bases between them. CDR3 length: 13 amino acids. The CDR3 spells CAWVQGLNSPLHF. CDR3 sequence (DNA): TGTGCCTGGGTACAGGGATTGAATTCACCCCTCCACTTT.

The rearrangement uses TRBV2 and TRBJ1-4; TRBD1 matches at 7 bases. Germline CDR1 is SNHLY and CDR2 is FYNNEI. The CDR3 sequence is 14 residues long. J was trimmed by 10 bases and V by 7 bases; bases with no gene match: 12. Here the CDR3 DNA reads TGTGCCAGCAAGTGGGAACAGGGGCGTCTAAAACTGTTTTTT. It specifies CASKWEQGRLKLFF.

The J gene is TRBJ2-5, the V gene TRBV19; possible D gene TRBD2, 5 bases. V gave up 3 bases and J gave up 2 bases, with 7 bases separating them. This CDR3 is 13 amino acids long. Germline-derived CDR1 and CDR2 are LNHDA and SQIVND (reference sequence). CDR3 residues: CASSITGQETQYF. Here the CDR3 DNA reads TGTGCCAGTAGTATCACGGGGCAAGAGACCCAGTACTTC.

The CDR3 sequence: CASIPPRLRPGQPQHF. CDR3 nucleotide sequence: TGTGCCAGCATCCCCCCCAGACTTCGCCCGGGTCAGCCCCAGCATTTT. V and J are TRBV28 and TRBJ1-5; D remains unclear. This CDR3 has 16 residues. Trimming stripped 7 bases from V and 6 bases from J, with 22 bases between. Germline V gene sequence: CDR1 MDHEN, CDR2 SYDVKM.

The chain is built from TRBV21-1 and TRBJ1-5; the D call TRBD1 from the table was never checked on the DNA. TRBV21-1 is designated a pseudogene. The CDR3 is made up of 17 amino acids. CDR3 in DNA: TGTGCCAGCAGCAAAGATGACAGCCAACCTAGCAATCAGCCCCAGCATTTT. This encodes CASSKDDSQPSNQPQHF.

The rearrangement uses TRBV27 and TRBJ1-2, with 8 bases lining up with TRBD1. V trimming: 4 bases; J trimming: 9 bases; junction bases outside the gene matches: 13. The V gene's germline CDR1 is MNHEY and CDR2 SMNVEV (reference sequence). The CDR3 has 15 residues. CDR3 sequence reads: CASSSRSGTGGRYTF. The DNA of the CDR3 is TGTGCCAGCAGTTCGCGCTCCGGGACAGGTGGCCGCTACACCTTC.

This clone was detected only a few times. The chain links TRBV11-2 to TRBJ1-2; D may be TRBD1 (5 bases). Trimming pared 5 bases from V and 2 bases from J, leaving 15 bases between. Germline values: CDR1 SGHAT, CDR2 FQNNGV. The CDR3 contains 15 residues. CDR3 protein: CASSILTVRNYGYTF. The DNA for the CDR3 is TGTGCCAGCAGCATCCTGACAGTGCGGAACTATGGCTACACCTTC.

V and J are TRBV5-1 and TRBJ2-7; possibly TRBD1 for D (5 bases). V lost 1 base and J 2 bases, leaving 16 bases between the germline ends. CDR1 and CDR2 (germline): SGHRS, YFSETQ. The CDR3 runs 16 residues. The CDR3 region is CASSLIFRGRAYEQYF. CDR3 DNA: TGCGCCAGCAGCTTGATTTTCCGAGGCAGGGCCTACGAGCAGTACTTC.

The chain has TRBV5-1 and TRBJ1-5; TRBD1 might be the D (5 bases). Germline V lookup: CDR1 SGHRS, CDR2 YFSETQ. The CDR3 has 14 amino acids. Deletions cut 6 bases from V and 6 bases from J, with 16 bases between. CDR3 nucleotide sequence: TGCGCCAGCACCCCTCGGGGGGGAGCTCAGCCCCAGCATTTT. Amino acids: CASTPRGGAQPQHF.

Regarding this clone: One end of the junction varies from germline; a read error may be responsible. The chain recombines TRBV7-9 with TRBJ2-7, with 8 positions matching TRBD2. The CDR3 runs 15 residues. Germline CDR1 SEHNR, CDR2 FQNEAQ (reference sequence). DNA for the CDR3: TGTTCCAGCAGCCCCAGCGGGGGCGCCTACGAGCGGCAGTACTTC. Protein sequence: CSSSPSGGAYERQYF. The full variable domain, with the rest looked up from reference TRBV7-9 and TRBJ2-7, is DTGVSQNPRHKITKRGQNVTFRCDPISEHNRLYWYRQTLGQGPEFLTYFQNEAQLEKSRLLSDRFSAERPKGSFSTLEIQRTEQGDSAMYLCSSSPSGGAYERQYFGPGTRLTVT.

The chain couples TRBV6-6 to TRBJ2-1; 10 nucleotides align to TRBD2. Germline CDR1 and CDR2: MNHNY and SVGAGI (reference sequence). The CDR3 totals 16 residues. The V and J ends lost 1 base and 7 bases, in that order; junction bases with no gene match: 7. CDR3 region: CASSYLFTSGKNEQFF. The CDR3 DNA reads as TGTGCCAGCAGTTACTTATTTACTAGCGGGAAGAATGAGCAGTTCTTC.

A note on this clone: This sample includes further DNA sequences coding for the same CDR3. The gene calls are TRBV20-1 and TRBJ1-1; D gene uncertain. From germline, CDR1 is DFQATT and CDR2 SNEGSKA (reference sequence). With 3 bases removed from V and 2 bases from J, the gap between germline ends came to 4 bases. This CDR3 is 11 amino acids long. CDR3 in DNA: TGCAGTGCTAGTAGTAACACTGAAGCTTTCTTT. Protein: CSASSNTEAFF.